Listed here is a single T cell receptor (beta chain). The antigen remains undetermined. The table came from immunoSEQ multiplex PCR; TCRdb's copy has only in-frame clones and leaves some out. The data hold about 58,000 clones, with under 90% observed a single time. The data belong to a study of a mutant IDH1 vaccine in newly diagnosed glioma. Study summary: Weeks 1, 3, 5, 7, 11, 15, 19 and 23 were when patients received their eight vaccinations. Before enrollment, the patients had been treated with radiotherapy alone, temozolomide alone, or both together. Most of them had received both. The study's findings and limits: Overall, approximately 93% of patients had vaccine-induced immune responses.

Regarding time point: week 5, during vaccination. The content of each vaccine dose was 300 ug of mutant IDH1 20-mer peptide, and topical imiquimod accompanied it. Trimming cost V 3 bases and J 9 bases, with 13 bases left between them. The CDR3 extends over 13 amino acids. Germline V CDR1 and CDR2: LNHNV, YYDKDF (reference sequence). The genes are TRBV15 and TRBJ2-3; D gene ambiguous. This specimen consisted of PBMCs, obtained from a glioma patient whose treatment included an IDH1 peptide vaccine. The sequence was collected from a woman aged 50 to 65 with glioma. CDR3 sequence reads: CATSSATEVTQYF. As DNA, the CDR3 is TGTGCCACCAGCAGCGCTACAGAAGTCACGCAGTATTTT.